The entry below describes one T cell receptor beta chain. Its recognized antigen is unknown. Per-base qualities were not stored, and no clone one base away is much larger. The record originates from a study of PD-1 blockade in classical Hodgkin lymphoma (TCRdb year 2020). About the investigation overall: Nivolumab dosing was 3 mg/kg intravenously every 2 weeks, continuing until either disease progression or unacceptable toxicity. To define a peripheral blood immune signature of response to PD-1 blockade in classical Hodgkin lymphoma, the study combined TCR beta sequencing with CyTOF. Beyond this particular receptor, the publication reports: Baseline diversity similar to that of newly diagnosed patients was observed in trial patients achieving complete response, whereas significantly lower diversity was observed in partial responders and progressors. By C4D1, a significant rise was seen in CD4+ TCR diversity but not in CD8+ TCR diversity (p=0.0027 vs p=0.16), and the rise was most apparent among complete responders (p=0.02). The study was limited to a single clinical trial cohort, and causes of repertoire differences, possibly disease activity or prior therapy, remained undefined. Lower diversity was observed in patients in whom nivolumab was started less than 1 year after ASCT, and these patients were excluded from later analyses so that confounding by immune reconstitution would be avoided. Baseline TCR diversity was reported to be lower in newly diagnosed patients than in healthy donors, and even lower in relapsed/refractory patients.

Genomic DNA was extracted with the Qiagen DNeasy kit from unsorted PBMCs and from negatively selected CD4+ and CD8+ fractions. TCR beta CDR3 regions were subjected to amplification by immunoSEQ multiplex PCR with primers that anneal to V and J segments. A synthetic immune receptor repertoire was used to minimize amplification bias, and any residual bias was removed computationally once sequencing was done. Regarding the original processing steps: Custom Python scripts were used to quantify repertoire diversity as the Shannon entropy index. Unsorted, CD4+ and CD8+ repertoires were analyzed separately, except for combined analyses in which CD4+ and CD8+ sequences were merged in silico. A clone counted as expanded when the clone's frequency after treatment rose at least 2-fold relative to C1D1, and clones undetected at baseline were given a pseudocount of 0.5. Singleton clones were defined as clones with 0 or 1 copy at C1D1, and non-singleton clones were defined as clones with 2 or more copies. Clones expanded in unsorted samples were assigned a CD4+, CD8+ or unknown annotation through matching of protein sequences in sorted samples from the same patient. Diversity changes from C1D1 to C4D1 were tested in paired samples using Wilcoxon tests. As stored in TCRdb, this immuneACCESS dataset retains in-frame rearrangements with V and J assigned. A fraction of the clones does not appear; measured against another copy, unresolved V genes explain less than half of the discrepancy, and the remainder lacks a known reason. From that table come the V and J calls and clone size; the DNA was used to work out D and trimming. The sample has some 20,000 clones on record, about 82% of them singletons. The ten largest clones capture about a sixth of the sample.

The sample's time point label, in plain terms: cycle 2 day 1 (C2D1) of nivolumab. All trial patients had relapsed after autologous stem cell transplantation, with cohorts A, B and C differing in prior brentuximab vedotin exposure. The trial cohort was composed of 56 patients with relapsed/refractory classical Hodgkin lymphoma, for whom complete response, partial response or progressive disease was recorded as best overall response. In the multi-cohort phase II CheckMate 205 trial, trial patients received single-agent nivolumab. An independent review committee assessed best overall response by applying the 2007 International Working Group response criteria. Trial PBMCs were obtained immediately prior to nivolumab initiation (C1D1) and on therapy at cycle 2 day 1 and cycle 4 day 1. Peripheral blood was collected in 8 mL Vacutainer Cell Preparation Tubes, from which PBMCs were isolated by centrifugation and then cryopreserved.

The input for sequencing was peripheral blood mononuclear cells (PBMCs), taken before the second cycle of nivolumab. The receptor was isolated from a human donor with classical Hodgkin lymphoma.

The CDR3 loop reads CASSITQTGYGYTF. Read as DNA, the sequence is TGTGCCAGTAGTATCACACAGACAGGCTATGGCTACACCTTC. The sequence links TRBV19 to TRBJ1-2; TRBD1 is perhaps the D gene, given 6 matching bases. The CDR3 goes from the cysteine to the phenylalanine over 14 residues. The only DNA kept is the CDR3, 42 bases in frame from the first base. The germline V gene (reference sequence) gives CDR1 as LNHDA and CDR2 as SQIVND. A distance of 12 bases separates the germline ends of V and J, which lose 3 bases and 4 bases respectively. Outside the CDR3, residues come from the reference TRBV19 and TRBJ1-2 proteins, so the full variable domain is: DGGITQSPKYLFRKEGQNVTLSCEQNLNHDAMYWYRQDPGQGLRLIYYSQIVNDFQKGDIAEGYSVSREKKESFPLTVTSAQKNPTAFYLCASSITQTGYGYTFGSGTRLTVV.